The TCR beta chain under discussion was sequenced for a study of beta chain features in type 1 diabetes. One heparinised blood draw averaging around 110 mL was given by each donor. With respect to this clone: The target antigen is unknown.

Study-level results: Sequencing from cDNA could over-represent high-TCR-expressing cells. Researchers report that Type 1 diabetes patients had moderately but significantly shorter TCRB CDR3s across all four CD4+ subsets. Among type 1 diabetes patients, VDJ junctions had fewer insertions and more deletions.

Reverse transcription of all isolated RNA meant that expressed TCRB transcripts were sequenced. Sequenced by immunoSEQ multiplex PCR; TCRdb stores in-frame clones only, minus some. This sample has some 270,000 clones, with 9.5% to 13% found just once. The receptor was derived from a man aged 30 to 45 with type 1 diabetes. The sequencing input was naive CD4+ T cells from blood.

The CDR3 protein is CASSRGGAETQYF. The CDR3 bases are TGTGCCAGCAGCCGCGGGGGGGCAGAGACCCAGTACTTC. This chain uses TRBV11-2 with TRBJ2-5, with TRBD2 matching over 9 bases. Losses at the gene ends were 5 bases for V and 4 bases for J; bases not matched to a gene: 2. The CDR3 sequence is 13 residues long. Germline CDR1 SGHAT, CDR2 FQNNGV. Full variable domain (outside the CDR3, taken from reference TRBV11-2 and TRBJ2-5): EAGVAQSPRYKIIEKRQSVAFWCNPISGHATLYWYQQILGQGPKLLIQFQNNGVVDDSQLPKDRFSAERLKGVDSTLKIQPAKLEDSAVYLCASSRGGAETQYFGPGTRLLVL.